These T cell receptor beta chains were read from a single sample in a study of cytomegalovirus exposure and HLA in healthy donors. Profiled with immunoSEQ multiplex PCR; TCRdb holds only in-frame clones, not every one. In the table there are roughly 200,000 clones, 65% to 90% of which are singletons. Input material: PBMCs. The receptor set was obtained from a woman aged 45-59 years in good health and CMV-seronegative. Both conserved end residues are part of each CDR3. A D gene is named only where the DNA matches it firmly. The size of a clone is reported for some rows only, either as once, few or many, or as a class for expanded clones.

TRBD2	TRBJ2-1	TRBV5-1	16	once	CASSLKTSGRVNEQFF	TGCGCTAGCAGCTTAAAAACTAGCGGGAGGGTCAATGAGCAGTTCTTC
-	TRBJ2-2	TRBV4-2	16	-	CASSQDMGQNTGELFF	TGTGCCAGCAGCCAAGATATGGGCCAGAACACCGGGGAGCTGTTTTTT
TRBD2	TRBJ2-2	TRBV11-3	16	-	CASSRGLAGFTGELFF	TGTGCCAGCAGCCGGGGACTAGCGGGATTCACCGGGGAGCTGTTTTTT
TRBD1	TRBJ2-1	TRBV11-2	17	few	CASSFRPTGTGYNEQFF	TGTGCCAGCAGCTTTCGTCCCACCGGGACAGGGTACAATGAGCAGTTCTTC
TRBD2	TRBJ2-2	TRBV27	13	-	CASSILATGELFF	TGTGCCAGCAGTATACTAGCGACCGGGGAGCTGTTTTTT
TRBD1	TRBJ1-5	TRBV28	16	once	CASSSGQGTSNQPQHF	TGTGCCAGCAGTTCGGGACAGGGGACGAGCAATCAGCCCCAGCATTTT
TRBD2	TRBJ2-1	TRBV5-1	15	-	CASSPTSGRYNEQFF	TGCGCCAGCAGCCCGACTAGCGGGCGGTACAATGAGCAGTTCTTC
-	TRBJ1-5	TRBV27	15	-	CASSLSGSGNQPQHF	TGTGCCAGCAGTTTGTCGGGGTCGGGCAATCAGCCCCAGCATTTT
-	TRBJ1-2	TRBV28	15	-	CASSTGNADGYGYTF	TGTGCCAGCAGTACAGGGAACGCGGACGGTTATGGCTACACCTTC
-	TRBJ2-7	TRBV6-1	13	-	CASSVQGLYEQYF	TGTGCCAGTTCAGTGCAGGGGCTCTACGAGCAGTACTTC
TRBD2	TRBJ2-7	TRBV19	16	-	CASSPNFYGRAGEQYF	TGTGCCAGTAGTCCCAATTTTTACGGGAGGGCCGGCGAGCAGTACTTC
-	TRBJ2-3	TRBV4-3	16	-	CASSQSSGQITDTQYF	TGCGCCAGCAGCCAAAGTTCAGGTCAAATCACAGATACGCAGTATTTT
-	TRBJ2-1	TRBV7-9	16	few	CASSLPPVPGYNEQFF	TGTGCCAGCAGCCTACCCCCGGTGCCTGGCTACAATGAGCAGTTCTTC
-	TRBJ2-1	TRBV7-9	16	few	CASSLGLNVVYNEQFF	TGTGCCAGCAGCTTAGGACTCAACGTTGTCTACAATGAGCAGTTCTTC
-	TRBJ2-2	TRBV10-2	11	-	CASSDSGELFF	TGCGCCAGCAGTGACTCCGGGGAGCTGTTTTTT
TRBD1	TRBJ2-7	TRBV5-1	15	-	CASSLPGTGGNEQYF	TGCGCCAGCAGCTTGCCAGGGACAGGGGGCAACGAGCAGTACTTC
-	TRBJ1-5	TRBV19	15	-	CASSIGQGRNQPQHF	TGTGCCAGTAGTATAGGGCAGGGCCGCAATCAGCCCCAGCATTTT
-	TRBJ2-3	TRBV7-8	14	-	CASSWGGGTDTQYF	TGTGCCAGCAGCTGGGGAGGTGGAACAGATACGCAGTATTTT
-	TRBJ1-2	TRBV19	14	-	CASSMDPGIYGYTF	TGTGCCAGTAGTATGGATCCGGGTATCTATGGCTACACCTTC
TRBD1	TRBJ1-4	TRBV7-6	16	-	CASSLVGGQSNEKLFF	TGTGCCAGCAGCTTAGTAGGGGGACAGTCGAATGAAAAACTGTTTTTT
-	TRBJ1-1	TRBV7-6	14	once	CASSLTGMNTEAFF	TGTGCCAGCAGTCTTACAGGGATGAACACTGAAGCTTTCTTT
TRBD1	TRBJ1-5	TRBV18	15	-	CASSPGTGGLQPQHF	TGTGCCAGCTCACCTGGGACAGGGGGACTTCAGCCCCAGCATTTT
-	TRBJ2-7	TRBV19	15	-	CASRLGAGSSYEQYF	TGTGCCAGTAGACTAGGGGCGGGGAGCTCCTACGAGCAGTACTTC
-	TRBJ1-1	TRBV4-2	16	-	CASSQEIVWSNTEAFF	TGTGCCAGCAGCCAAGAAATAGTGTGGTCCAACACTGAAGCTTTCTTT
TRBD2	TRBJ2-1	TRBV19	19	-	CASSIGTPLSGRGRNEQFF	TGTGCCAGTAGTATAGGCACACCCCTTAGCGGGAGAGGCAGGAATGAGCAGTTCTTC
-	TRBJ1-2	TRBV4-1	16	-	CASSQVEGGSPFGYTF	TGCGCCAGCAGCCAAGTCGAAGGAGGGAGTCCTTTTGGCTACACCTTC
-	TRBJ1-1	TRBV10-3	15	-	CAISRTGGSNTEAFF	TGTGCCATCAGCCGCACGGGGGGCTCGAACACTGAAGCTTTCTTT